The sequence of this T cell receptor beta chain was determined in a study of blood T cell repertoires in COVID-19. As for the study in general: The origin of the acute and convalescent COVID-19 samples was the United States, Italy and Spain. T cells, B-cell-depleted T cells, or PBMCs provided the cDNA or gDNA that served as material.

Only in-frame clones appear in the TCRdb table, and some are missing; sequencing was by immunoSEQ multiplex PCR. The sample lists approximately 54,000 clones; 90% to 95% were seen once. The ends lost 4 bases at V and 5 bases at J; junction bases unmatched: 6. The germline gives CDR1 SQVTM, CDR2 ANQGSEA. This CDR3 is built from 13 residues. The chain couples TRBV29-1 to TRBJ2-3, with 7 bases that match TRBD1. Sequencing was done on a sample of peripheral blood. The sequence derives from a middle-aged man with acute or convalescent COVID-19. CDR3 sequence: CSVASAGGDTQYF. The DNA for the CDR3 is TGCAGCGTTGCATCTGCAGGGGGAGATACGCAGTATTTT.